This T cell receptor (beta chain) was identified in a study of T cell repertoires in cytomegalovirus infection. Across the study: Recently described HLA-C-restricted plus well-studied HLA-B-restricted CMV epitopes were used. A matching HLA type, together with CMV infection, was signaled by public TCR beta signatures. General study findings and limits: Ex vivo responses were dominated by HLA-C-restricted CMV-specific TCR beta clonotypes. Adding up the frequency of public TCR beta families identified people who carried CMV plus the relevant HLA.

Germline CDR1 is MGHDK and CDR2 is SYGVNS. CDR3 length: 14 amino acids. V was shortened by 3 bases and J by 1 base, with 9 bases between the two germline ends. TCRdb recomputed calls from the reads with MiXCR, one row per CDR3 protein. This sample has approximately 350,000 distinct CDR3 sequences, with about 34% found just once. This clonotype has just a few counts. What it binds is not known. The J gene is TRBJ2-5, the V gene TRBV25-1; no reliable D call. The sequencing used cultured PBMCs, collected from culture after CMV antigen stimulation. This receptor was obtained from a human donor in good health (CMV status not recorded). Some clones in this sample may be carry-over from other donors' samples. CDR3 sequence: CASSDPRIQETQYF. In DNA, the CDR3 is TGTGCCAGCAGTGACCCGAGAATCCAAGAGACCCAGTACTTC.